This paragraph covers one T cell receptor beta chain sequence. This clone was observed a few times. It lacks a known antigen. No base quality information exists; no much larger clone differs at one position. The source of the sample is a study of cytomegalovirus exposure and HLA in healthy donors (TCRdb year 2017). For the study in its entirety: According to a later analysis, the 120 or so validation repertoires were produced on the same platform as the roughly 600 repertoires of the first cohort. The study aimed to test whether signatures of past pathogen exposure could be identified by cataloging public T cell receptors. Along with the roughly 700-subject first cohort, a separate validation cohort of over a hundred different subjects was used. High-throughput TCR immunosequencing, statistical association of individual TCRs with disease status, and machine learning were combined to predict cytomegalovirus infection status.

Libraries were constructed by the immunoSEQ multiplex PCR assay. Turning to the authors' computational methods: A statistical classification framework was developed to diagnose cytomegalovirus status using the catalog of TCR beta chain sequences. In its TCRdb copy, this immuneACCESS table keeps in-frame sequences only and misses some clones. Where compared with another copy, unresolved V genes explain less than half of these, and the others have no known cause. That table furnishes V, J and clone size, whereas the DNA furnished D and trimming. The sample records around 150,000 clones, almost 90% of which are singletons. The ten biggest clones cover around 8% of the sample. The germline V gene (reference sequence) supplies CDR1 SEHNR and CDR2 FQNEAQ. The CDR3 measures 15 amino acids from cysteine to phenylalanine. The kept DNA is CDR3 alone, 45 bases in frame from the first base. A distance of 16 bases separates the germline ends of V and J, which lose 6 bases and 4 bases respectively.

The donors belonged to the validation cohort of about 120 subjects, which was separate from the approximately 700-subject first cohort. Findings and caveats that apply to the study as a whole: The validation cohort had no HLA typing available for a later analysis, so co-occurrence within that cohort was assessed over all 130 or so repertoires. While some public TCRs were present in many individuals, most TCR sequences turned up only very rarely across donors. The classifier was reported to diagnose cytomegalovirus status with high specificity and sensitivity in both the original and validation cohorts. The authors suggested that the approach could potentially be extended to other disease states and immunological phenotypes. A few of the identified cytomegalovirus-associated TCR beta chains were confirmed in vitro to be specific for cytomegalovirus antigens. The study gave a list of over 150 TCR beta chains associated with cytomegalovirus. In a later analysis, TCRs clustered in the first cohort were found to also tend to co-occur in the approximately 110 validation repertoires, with 94% of cluster scores above 0.

The sequence came from a woman aged 18-29 years in good health and CMV-seropositive. The chain was built from TRBV7-9 and TRBJ2-1, with a tentative D gene TRBD2 over 6 matching bases. The sequenced material came from PBMCs. At the DNA level, the sequence is TGTGCCAGCAGGCGACTAGGAGGACGGTACAATGAGCAGTTCTTC. Translation gives CASRRLGGRYNEQFF.